The next 7 T cell receptor beta chains were all read from a single sample in a study of response to subunit inactivated influenza vaccine. TCRdb re-analysed the RT-PCR reads in MiXCR, keeping a single row per CDR3 protein. This table holds about 650,000 distinct CDR3 sequences, about 14% found once. The sequences come from PBMCs from blood, collected around 15 days before vaccination. The receptors here all came from a man in his fifties who received an inactivated influenza vaccine.

In its sample, this clonotype was seen many times. The chain recombines TRBV6-1 with TRBJ1-5; 7 nucleotides align to TRBD1. The germline V gene encodes CDR1 MNHNS and CDR2 SASEGT. The CDR3 has 14 amino acids. The V gene end was trimmed by 11 bases and the J gene end by 1 base; junction bases not matched to a gene: 8. The CDR3 here is CAVTRDRSNQPQHF. The CDR3 DNA is TGTGCCGTAACTCGGGACAGAAGCAATCAGCCCCAGCATTTT.

This clonotype occurred a few times. The chain is built from TRBV5-1 and TRBJ2-6; D unclear. Germline V gives CDR1 SGHRS, CDR2 YFSETQ. This CDR3 comprises 15 residues. V shed 4 bases and J shed 2 bases, with 10 bases lying between them. In nucleotides, the CDR3 is TGCGCCAGCAGCATCGGGCACACTGGGGCCAACGTCCTGACTTTC. Protein product: CASSIGHTGANVLTF.

This clonotype has only a few counts. The chain employs TRBV15 and TRBJ2-7; 7 nucleotides align to TRBD1. Trimming at V came to 5 bases and at J to 0 bases, leaving 10 bases not matched to a gene. Germline-derived CDR1 and CDR2 are LNHNV and YYDKDF (reference sequence). The CDR3 has 16 residues. DNA of the CDR3: TGTGCCACCAGCCGGCCGGGGACAGCAAGCTCCTACGAGCAGTACTTC. This encodes CATSRPGTASSYEQYF.

This clonotype was seen a handful of times. The V call is TRBV6-1, the J call TRBJ2-3; D is possibly TRBD2 (6 bases). Trimming left V 5 bases short and J 4 bases short, with 16 bases between. Germline V gene data show CDR1 as MNHNS and CDR2 as SASEGT. The CDR3 is made up of 15 amino acids. DNA for the CDR3: TGTGCCAGCAGTCTGAGTCGGGGGTCGGCAGATACGCAGTATTTT. It translates to CASSLSRGSADTQYF.

This clonotype has a handful of counts. This chain connects TRBV7-2 to TRBJ2-1, with D perhaps being TRBD1 or TRBD2 (6 bases each). V dropped 8 bases and J dropped 8 bases, with 19 bases sitting between them. Per germline, CDR1 SGHTA and CDR2 FQGNSA. The CDR3 sequence is 14 residues long. The CDR3 DNA reads TGTGCCAGCCGACAGGAGTTTGGGGACTATGAGCAGTTCTTC. Translating it yields CASRQEFGDYEQFF. Full variable domain (remainder filled in from reference TRBV7-2 and TRBJ2-1): GAGVSQSPSNKVTEKGKDVELRCDPISGHTALYWYRQSLGQGLEFLIYFQGNSAPDKSGLPSDRFSAERTGGSVSTLTIQRTQQEDSAVYLCASRQEFGDYEQFFGPGTRLTVL.

Details on this clonotype: A read error is possible here, since a much larger clone lies one base away. The rearrangement links TRBV30 to TRBJ2-7; 10 nucleotides align to TRBD1. The V gene end was trimmed by 2 bases and the J gene end by 5 bases; junction bases not matched to a gene: 6. From germline, CDR1 is GTSNPN and CDR2 SVGIG (reference sequence). The length of the CDR3 is 14 residues. The CDR3 DNA sequence: TGTGCCTGGAGTAGGGACAGGGGAGGGAACGAGCAGTACTTC. Translating gives CAWSRDRGGNEQYF.

A few counts support this clonotype. This rearrangement joins TRBV20-1 to TRBJ2-7; 9 positions match TRBD2. Unmatched junction bases numbered 11, after V lost 2 bases and J lost 6 bases. The CDR3 is 15 amino acids. CDR1 and CDR2 from the germline V gene are DFQATT and SNEGSKA (reference sequence). CDR3: CSARTIAGDLREQYF. The CDR3 DNA is TGCAGTGCTAGAACCATAGCGGGGGACCTCCGCGAGCAGTACTTC.